This T cell receptor beta chain was documented in a study of cytomegalovirus exposure and HLA in healthy donors. Study observations and caveats: What a later analysis reportedly showed was that an Asian-associated ancestry cluster had fewer N-insertions than the roughly 720-donor mean. It was in a later analysis that TCR association rates were seen to vary by HLA locus, highest for DRB1 and lowest for HLA-C.

The PCR contained 60 Vbeta and 13 Jbeta primers. Assay: immunoSEQ multiplex PCR; the TCRdb copy retains only in-frame clones and omits some. The clone table shows around 70,000 clones, with the ten largest holding about 1.7%. Healthy bone marrow donors formed the donor group. Sampled while nominally healthy, donors likely had unrecorded immune exposures. Concerning this clone itself: What it binds is not known.

This clonotype originated in a woman in her twenties or thirties in good health and CMV-seronegative. The sequencing input was PBMCs.

CDR3 in amino acids: CASSSSGLAGYNEQFF. The CDR3, as DNA: TGTGCCAGTAGTTCCTCAGGACTAGCGGGGTACAATGAGCAGTTCTTC. This chain connects TRBV19 to TRBJ2-1, with 12 bases matching TRBD2. J lost 4 bases, V lost 5 bases, and 6 bases had no gene match. Germline V gene sequence: CDR1 LNHDA, CDR2 SQIVND (reference sequence). This CDR3 has 16 amino acids. The whole variable domain, filled in from reference TRBV19 and TRBJ2-1, reads DGGITQSPKYLFRKEGQNVTLSCEQNLNHDAMYWYRQDPGQGLRLIYYSQIVNDFQKGDIAEGYSVSREKKESFPLTVTSAQKNPTAFYLCASSSSGLAGYNEQFFGPGTRLTVL.